This TCR beta chain was sequenced in a study of glioma-infiltrating T cells after dendritic cell vaccination (dated by TCRdb to the mid-2010s). About the study as a whole: The cohort comprised around 15 glioblastoma patients from Phase I and II dendritic cell vaccination trials, 9 newly diagnosed and 6 with recurrent disease. To make the vaccine, monocyte-derived dendritic cells were cultured for under eight days with IL-4 and GM-CSF and then pulsed overnight with autologous tumor lysate. Survival after dendritic cell vaccination was correlated with TCR sequencing metrics such as TIL content and the overlap between tumor and blood repertoires. Patients received autologous tumor lysate-pulsed dendritic cell vaccination between about 2003 and 2012. In glioblastoma patients vaccinated with dendritic cells, deep sequencing of TCR beta CDR3 regions served to measure the amount of tumor-infiltrating lymphocytes and to compare repertoires between tumor and blood. Each patient got three intradermal injections of the dendritic cell vaccine, spaced at biweekly intervals, in the arm below the axilla. Beyond this particular receptor, the publication reports: TCR clonality showed no direct relationship with survival, which suggests that a diverse polyclonal response may matter. The cohort was small and heterogeneous, only a few patients had full blood and tumor sets, and even fewer had initial-recurrent tumor pairs. After dendritic cell vaccination, a higher estimated pretreatment TIL content predicted longer time to progression and overall survival. The three-group TCR overlap response model was characterized as speculative, and prospective validation of the model was stated to be required.

V sheds 2 bases and J sheds 0 bases, leaving 8 bases between their ends. Including cysteine and phenylalanine, the CDR3 has 15 amino acids. This entry keeps only the CDR3 DNA: 45 bases, framed from base 1. The germline V gene encodes CDR1 SGHTA and CDR2 FQGNSA. The immunoSEQ assay amplified TCRB CDR3 regions from roughly 2 micrograms of genomic DNA, or from all available DNA when less than that amount was available. The multiplex PCR relied on 60 forward primers for TCR V beta segments and 13 reverse primers for J beta segments. To estimate the number of reads per starting template, synthetic control templates were added to each sample at limiting dilution. The Illumina HiSeq System generated 87 bp sequencing reads. As for how the authors treated the data: PCR and sequencing errors were removed by a nearest neighbor algorithm that merged closely related sequences. TCR overlap was defined as the percentage of unique tumor TCR beta sequences that were also found in the peripheral blood of the same patient. TCRdb limited this immuneACCESS table to in-frame rearrangements with V and J called. A share of clones is missing; checked studies link under half to unresolved V genes, and the rest is unexplained. The V and J calls and clone size are taken from that table; D and trimming were inferred from the DNA. In this sample the table shows 100,000 or so clones, 86% of which occur a single time. Less than 20% of the sample goes to the ten largest clones.

Patients were selected on the basis of adequate residual fresh-frozen tumor tissue and more than two years of available survival data. Although molecular status otherwise differed among the glioblastoma patients, no patient had an isocitrate dehydrogenase mutation. PBMC were collected before vaccination, two weeks after the third vaccination, and at tumor progression when it occurred. The Qiagen DNeasy Blood extraction Kit was used to extract genomic DNA. Of note for this clone: No antigen is known for it. No base quality information exists; no much larger clone differs at one position.

The source material was blood, sampled before dendritic cell vaccination. The sequence came from a human donor with glioblastoma. The chain uses TRBV7-2 and TRBJ2-1; TRBD2 is a possible D gene, resting on 5 matching bases. The encoded CDR3 is CASSLSGNSYNEQFF. The nucleotide sequence is given as TGTGCCAGCAGCTTAAGCGGAAACTCCTACAATGAGCAGTTCTTC.